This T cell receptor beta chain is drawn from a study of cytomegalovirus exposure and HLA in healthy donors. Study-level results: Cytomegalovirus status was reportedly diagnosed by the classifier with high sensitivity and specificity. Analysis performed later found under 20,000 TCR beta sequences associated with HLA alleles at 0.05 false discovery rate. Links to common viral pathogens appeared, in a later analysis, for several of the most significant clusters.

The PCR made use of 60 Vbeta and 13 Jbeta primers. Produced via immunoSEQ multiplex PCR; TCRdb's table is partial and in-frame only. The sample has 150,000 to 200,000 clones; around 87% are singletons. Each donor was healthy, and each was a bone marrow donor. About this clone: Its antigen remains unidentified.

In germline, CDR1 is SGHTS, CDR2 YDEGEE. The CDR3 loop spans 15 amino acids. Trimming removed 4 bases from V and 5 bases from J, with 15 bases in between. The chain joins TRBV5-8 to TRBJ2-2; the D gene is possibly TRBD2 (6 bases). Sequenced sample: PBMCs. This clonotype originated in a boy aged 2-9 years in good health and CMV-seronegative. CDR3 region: CASSLNPGRTGELFF. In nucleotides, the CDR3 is TGTGCCAGCAGCCTTAACCCAGGGAGGACCGGGGAGCTGTTTTTT.